The TCR beta chain under discussion was sequenced for a study of blood T cell repertoires in COVID-19. TCRdb keeps only in-frame clones here, not all; method: immunoSEQ multiplex PCR. This sample has fewer than 25,000 clones, with more than 85% found just once. Per the germline V gene, CDR1 is LGHDT and CDR2 is YNNKEL (reference sequence). V shed 3 bases, J shed 11 bases, and the junction held 9 bases outside the gene matches. The CDR3 has 15 amino acids. The source material was peripheral blood. The source is a woman aged 60-75 years with active COVID-19. V gene TRBV3-1 (or the pseudogene TRBV3-2) combines with J gene TRBJ2-1; 11 positions match TRBD2. The CDR3 bases are TGTGCCAGCAGCCACCAGGGGCTAGCGGGGGGACAGCAGTTCTTC. It specifies CASSHQGLAGGQQFF.